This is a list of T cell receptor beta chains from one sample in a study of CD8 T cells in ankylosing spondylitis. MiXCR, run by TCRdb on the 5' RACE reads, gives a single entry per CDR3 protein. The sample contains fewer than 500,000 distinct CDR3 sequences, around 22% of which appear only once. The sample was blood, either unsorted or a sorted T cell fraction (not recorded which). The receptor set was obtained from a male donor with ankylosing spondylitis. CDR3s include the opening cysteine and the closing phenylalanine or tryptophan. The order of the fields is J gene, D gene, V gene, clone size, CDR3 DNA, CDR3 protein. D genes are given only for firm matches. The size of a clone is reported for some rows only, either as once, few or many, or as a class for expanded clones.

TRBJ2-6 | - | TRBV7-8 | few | TGTGCCAGCAGCCCGACCCTCTCTGGGGCCAACGTCCTGACTTTC | CASSPTLSGANVLTF
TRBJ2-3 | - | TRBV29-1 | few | TGCAGCGCCCGGGTCCTGGTTTTCACAGATACGCAGTATTTT | CSARVLVFTDTQYF
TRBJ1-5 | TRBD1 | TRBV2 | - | TGTGCCAGCATAGGGACAGAGGATCAGCCCCAGCATTTT | CASIGTEDQPQHF
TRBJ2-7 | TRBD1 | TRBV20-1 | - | TGCAGTGCCCCACGGACAGGGGGGTCCTACGAGCAGTACTTC | CSAPRTGGSYEQYF
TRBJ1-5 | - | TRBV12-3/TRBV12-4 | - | TGTGCCAGCAGTCAAGGGTACTCTCAGCCCCAGCATTTT | CASSQGYSQPQHF
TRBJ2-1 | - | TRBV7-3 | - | TGTGCCAGCAGCCGCTCACTAGGGGGAGACAATGAGCAGTTCTTC | CASSRSLGGDNEQFF
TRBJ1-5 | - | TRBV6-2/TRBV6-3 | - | TGTGCCAGCAGGGACCCAGGGCGCGGCAATCAGCCCCAGCATTTT | CASRDPGRGNQPQHF
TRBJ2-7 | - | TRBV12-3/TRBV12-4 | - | TGTGCCAGCAGTCCCGGGACAACACGGAGCGAGCAGTACTTC | CASSPGTTRSEQYF
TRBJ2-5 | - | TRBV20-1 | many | TGCAGTGCTAGAGATAGACTAGTTGGGGTAGAGACCCAGTACTTC | CSARDRLVGVETQYF
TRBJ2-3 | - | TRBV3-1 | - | TGTGCCAGCAGCGTCGACAGGGAGGGTACGCAGTATTTT | CASSVDREGTQYF
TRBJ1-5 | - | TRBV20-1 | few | TGCAGTAGGAAGGAAGGGGAGGGGCAGCCCCAGCATTTT | CSRKEGEGQPQHF
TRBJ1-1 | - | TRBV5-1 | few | TGCGCCAGCAGCTTGGCCGAAGGGGTGTTCACTGAAGCTTTCTTT | CASSLAEGVFTEAFF
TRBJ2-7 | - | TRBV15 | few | TGTGCCACCAGCAGAGCTGCTAGTGGGGGCGAGCAGTACTTC | CATSRAASGGEQYF
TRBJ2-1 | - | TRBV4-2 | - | TGTGCCAGCGGGACGATGCAGGACTACAGCTACAATGAGCAGTTCTTC | CASGTMQDYSYNEQFF
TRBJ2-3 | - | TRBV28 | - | TGTGCCAGCAGTTCGCGGTCGTCGGGGGACAGCACAGATACGCAGTATTTT | CASSSRSSGDSTDTQYF
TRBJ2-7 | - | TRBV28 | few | TGTGCCAGCAGTTTTGGGCTCGTCCCCTACGAGCAGTACTTC | CASSFGLVPYEQYF
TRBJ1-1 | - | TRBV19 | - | TGTGCCAGTAGTATTATACAGGGAACCGCTATGAACACTGAAGCTTTCTTT | CASSIIQGTAMNTEAFF
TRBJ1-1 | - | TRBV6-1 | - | TGTGCCAGCACCCGGGAGGGTCAGATGTGGACTGAAGCTTTCTTT | CASTREGQMWTEAFF
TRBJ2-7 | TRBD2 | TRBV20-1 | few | TGCAGTGCTGCAGCGGGACCTTATAAATGGGACGAGCAGTACTTC | CSAAAGPYKWDEQYF
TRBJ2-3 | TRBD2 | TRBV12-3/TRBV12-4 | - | TGTGCCAGCAGTATGGGACTAGCGGGAGTGGGAGATACGCAGTATTTT | CASSMGLAGVGDTQYF